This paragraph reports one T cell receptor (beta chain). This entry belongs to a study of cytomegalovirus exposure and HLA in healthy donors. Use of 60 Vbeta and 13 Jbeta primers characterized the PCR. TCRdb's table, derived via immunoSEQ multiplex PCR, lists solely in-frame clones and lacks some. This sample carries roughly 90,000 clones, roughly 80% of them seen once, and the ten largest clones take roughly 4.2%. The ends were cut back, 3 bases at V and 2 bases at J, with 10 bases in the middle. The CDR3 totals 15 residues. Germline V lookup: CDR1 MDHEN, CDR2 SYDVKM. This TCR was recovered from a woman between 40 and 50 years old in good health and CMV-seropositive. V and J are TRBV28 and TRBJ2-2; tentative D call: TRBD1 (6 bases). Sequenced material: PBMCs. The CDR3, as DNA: TGTGCCAGCAGTTTCTGGACAGCCAACACCGGGGAGCTGTTTTTT. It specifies CASSFWTANTGELFF.